The TCR beta chain under discussion was sequenced for a study of CD8 T cells in Susac syndrome. Whole-study findings and limits: As acknowledged by the study, its TCR sequencing and HLA analysis included a relatively small number of individuals.

RNA amounts of about 0.5 to 1 ug underwent reverse transcription with random hexamers. One entry per CDR3 protein results from TCRdb running MiXCR on the immunoSEQ multiplex PCR reads. The sample consists of 150,000 to 200,000 distinct CDR3 sequences, just under 95% of them appearing once. This clonotype is a singleton in its sample. Its antigen is currently unknown. The trim removed 2 bases at V and 2 bases at J, leaving 3 bases unmatched. The CDR3 covers 15 residues. The germline CDR1 and CDR2 sequences are MNHNS and SASEGT. This TCR was sampled from a human donor in good health. The chain combines TRBV6-1 with TRBJ2-3, with 8 positions matching TRBD2. Sequenced input: CD4+ T cells from PBMCs. The CDR3 is CASSEMRGATDTQYF. The CDR3 bases are TGTGCCAGCAGTGAAATGCGGGGGGCCACAGATACGCAGTATTTT.